This is a list of T cell receptor beta chains from one sample in a study of shared clonotypes between healthy human individuals. Using immunoSEQ multiplex PCR, the repertoire was profiled, and TCRdb retains in-frame clones only, with some absent. Altogether some 1.5 million clones are present, around 97% being singletons, with the ten largest covering more than 0.9%. The sequenced material came from naive CD4+ T cells sorted from blood. These receptors came from a man aged 25 to 40 in good health. Both conserved end residues are part of each CDR3. Each record gives: J gene, clone size, D gene, V gene, CDR3 DNA, CDR3 protein. The D gene is left open where the match is weak. The size of a clone is reported for some rows only, either as once, few or many, or as a class for expanded clones.

J: TRBJ2-3
size: once
D: NA
V: TRBV10-3
DNA: TGTGCCATCAGTGTGGGAGATACGCAGTATTTT
CDR3: CAISVGDTQYF

J: TRBJ2-3
size: NA
D: TRBD2
V: TRBV7-2
DNA: TGTGCCAGCAGCACCGGGACTATAAGAGATACGCAGTATTTT
CDR3: CASSTGTIRDTQYF

J: TRBJ2-1
size: NA
D: TRBD2
V: TRBV7-6
DNA: TGTGCCAGCAGGCGGACTAGCGGGACCTCCTACAATGAGCAGTTCTTC
CDR3: CASRRTSGTSYNEQFF

J: TRBJ2-7
size: NA
D: NA
V: TRBV11-2
DNA: TGTGCCAGCACCCCCTTGAGCGGAAGCTCCTACGAGCAGTACTTC
CDR3: CASTPLSGSSYEQYF

J: TRBJ2-1
size: NA
D: TRBD2
V: TRBV5-1
DNA: TGCGCCAGCAGCACTCGAGGGACTAGCGGGAGAAATGAGCAGTTCTTC
CDR3: CASSTRGTSGRNEQFF

J: TRBJ2-5
size: once
D: NA
V: TRBV7-9
DNA: TGTGCCAGCAGCGGTCCGGGGCCCCCGAGGACCCAGTACTTC
CDR3: CASSGPGPPRTQYF

J: TRBJ1-1
size: NA
D: NA
V: TRBV7-9
DNA: TGTGCCAGCAGGGACTCCGGGAACACTGAAGCTTTCTTT
CDR3: CASRDSGNTEAFF

J: TRBJ1-4
size: NA
D: NA
V: TRBV6-6
DNA: TGTGCCAGCAGTAATCCGGGGGGGGGCGAAAAACTGTTTTTT
CDR3: CASSNPGGGEKLFF

J: TRBJ2-7
size: NA
D: TRBD2
V: TRBV18
DNA: TGTGCCAGCTGCCTATCGGGAGGCTCCTACGAGCAGTACTTC
CDR3: CASCLSGGSYEQYF

J: TRBJ2-1
size: NA
D: NA
V: TRBV14
DNA: TGTGCCAGCAGCCTCCGGACGGTAGAAGGCAATGAGCAGTTCTTC
CDR3: CASSLRTVEGNEQFF

J: TRBJ1-2
size: NA
D: NA
V: TRBV4-1
DNA: TGCGCCAGCAGCCAAGATAGATTGGCCGACTATGGCTACACCTTC
CDR3: CASSQDRLADYGYTF

J: TRBJ2-7
size: NA
D: NA
V: TRBV10-3
DNA: TGTGCCTCCCAATGGGGGGCTACCTACGAGCAGTACTTC
CDR3: CASQWGATYEQYF

J: TRBJ2-7
size: NA
D: NA
V: TRBV28
DNA: TGTGCCAGCAGGAAACTGAGGGGCGAGCAGTACTTC
CDR3: CASRKLRGEQYF

J: TRBJ2-5
size: NA
D: NA
V: TRBV4-1
DNA: TGCGCCAGCAGCCTCAACCCCGGGCTGAAAGAGACCCAGTACTTC
CDR3: CASSLNPGLKETQYF

J: TRBJ2-5
size: NA
D: NA
V: TRBV27
DNA: TGTGCCAGCAGCCGCACCGGGGAGACCCAGTACTTC
CDR3: CASSRTGETQYF

J: TRBJ2-5
size: NA
D: NA
V: TRBV5-1
DNA: TGCGCCAGCAGCTTGGGGTGGTTCGAGACCCAGTACTTC
CDR3: CASSLGWFETQYF

J: TRBJ1-6
size: NA
D: TRBD1
V: TRBV11-2
DNA: TGTGCCAGCAGCCCCCGGACAGGGGGTAATTCACCCCTCCACTTT
CDR3: CASSPRTGGNSPLHF

J: TRBJ1-2
size: NA
D: NA
V: TRBV15
DNA: TGTGCCACCAGCAAGAACGTTAACTATGGCTACACCTTC
CDR3: CATSKNVNYGYTF

J: TRBJ2-2
size: NA
D: NA
V: TRBV10-3
DNA: TGTGCCATCAGCCCCCGGACAGACACCGGGGAGCTGTTTTTT
CDR3: CAISPRTDTGELFF

J: TRBJ1-1
size: NA
D: TRBD1
V: TRBV5-1
DNA: TGCGCCAGCAGCTTGAAAGGGGGCGCGGGTGAAGCTTTCTTT
CDR3: CASSLKGGAGEAFF

J: TRBJ2-7
size: NA
D: TRBD1
V: TRBV4-3
DNA: TGCGCCAGCAGCCAGCGACAGGGCACCTACGAGCAGTACTTC
CDR3: CASSQRQGTYEQYF

J: TRBJ2-5
size: NA
D: NA
V: TRBV15
DNA: TGTGCCACCAGCAGAGTTTTAGGGGATGGGACCCAGTACTTC
CDR3: CATSRVLGDGTQYF

J: TRBJ1-1
size: NA
D: NA
V: TRBV11-2
DNA: TGTGCCAGCAGCTCCCCCGTCCCGCGGTCGGGCACTGAAGCTTTCTTT
CDR3: CASSSPVPRSGTEAFF

J: TRBJ2-2
size: few
D: NA
V: TRBV27
DNA: TGTGCCAGCAAGGTGCGGCGGAGGGAGAACACCGGGGAGCTGTTTTTT
CDR3: CASKVRRRENTGELFF

J: TRBJ2-7
size: once
D: NA
V: TRBV28
DNA: TGTGCCAGCAGTTTAAATCGGGCAGAGCAGTACTTC
CDR3: CASSLNRAEQYF

J: TRBJ2-1
size: NA
D: TRBD1
V: TRBV18
DNA: TGTGCCAGCTCACTCCAACCGGGACAGGGATTCGATGAGCAGTTCTTC
CDR3: CASSLQPGQGFDEQFF

J: TRBJ2-7
size: NA
D: TRBD1
V: TRBV18
DNA: TGTGCCAGCTCACCGGGGACAGGAGCGAGGCCCATCCACGAGCAGTACTTC
CDR3: CASSPGTGARPIHEQYF